The clone carrying this T cell receptor beta chain was observed a handful of times. Other nucleotide sequences from this sample produce the same CDR3. The record originates from a study of blood T cell repertoires in COVID-19. In the study's own analysis: By means of reference gene primer amplification, nucleated cell counts were estimated. Produced via immunoSEQ multiplex PCR; TCRdb's table is partial and in-frame only. V and J calls and clone size come straight from that table; D and trimming were deduced from the DNA. Among approximately 240,000 clones listed, roughly 85% were seen once. Specimen: peripheral blood. This clonotype was obtained from a man aged 45-60 years who had recovered from COVID-19.

The CDR3 DNA sequence: TGTGCCAGCAGCTTAGGCAGGGATACGCAGTATTTT. It translates to CASSLGRDTQYF. This chain uses TRBV11-2 with TRBJ2-3, with unresolved D. Trimming took 1 base from V and 6 from J, leaving 5 bases between them. CDR1 and CDR2 (germline): SGHAT, FQNNGV. The CDR3 covers 12 residues.